Shown below are 10 T cell receptor beta chains from a single sample sequenced in a study of control samples from healthy donors and cancer patients. Here immunoSEQ multiplex PCR was the method, and the copy in TCRdb shows in-frame clones only, minus some. The sample has under 85,000 clones; around 90% are singletons. Sequencing used PBMCs. Receptors originate from a man in his 60s with colorectal cancer.

The chain links TRBV3-1 (or the pseudogene TRBV3-2) to TRBJ2-3; 12 nucleotides match TRBD2. This CDR3 has 20 amino acids. Trimming removed 4 bases from V and 7 bases from J; junction bases left unmatched: 21. Germline CDR1 reads LGHDT; CDR2 reads YNNKEL (reference sequence). CDR3 region: CASSPQEGTRTSGAPYTQYF. CDR3 nucleotide sequence: TGTGCCAGCAGCCCTCAAGAGGGTACTCGGACTAGCGGGGCACCCTATACGCAGTATTTT.

The chain recombines TRBV4-1 with TRBJ2-5; tentatively, D is TRBD2 (5 bases). This CDR3 comprises 13 residues. The V end was cut by 1 base, the J end by 6 bases, with 9 bases between. Germline V gene lookup returns CDR1 MGHRA and CDR2 YSYEKL. CDR3 sequence: CASSQGGFQTQYF. Written as DNA, the CDR3 is TGCGCCAGCAGCCAAGGAGGGTTTCAGACCCAGTACTTC.

The chain recombines TRBV4-3 with TRBJ1-4; possible D gene TRBD1, 5 bases. Trimming shortened V by 1 base and J by 5 bases, and 14 bases separated the two germline ends. The germline V gene encodes CDR1 LGHNA and CDR2 YSLEER. The CDR3 sequence is 16 residues long. CDR3 in amino acids: CASSQVIGGRNEKLFF. In DNA, the CDR3 is TGCGCCAGCAGCCAAGTAATCGGGGGTAGAAATGAAAAACTGTTTTTT.

This chain joins TRBV24-1 and TRBJ2-3; TRBD2 is a possible D gene (5 bases). V was trimmed by 4 bases and J by 2 bases, leaving 9 bases between them. CDR1 is KGHDR, CDR2 SFDVKD, per germline. There are 14 residues in the CDR3. The CDR3 bases are TGTGCCACCAGTGAAGGAGGATTCACAGATACGCAGTATTTT. Its protein product is CATSEGGFTDTQYF.

This clone was counted a few times. CDR3 DNA sequence: TGTGCCAGCAGTTTATGGGGACAGGGTAATTCACCCCTCCACTTT. This gives the protein CASSLWGQGNSPLHF. The chain combines TRBV28 with TRBJ1-6, with TRBD1 matching over 9 bases. Germline V gene sequence: CDR1 MDHEN, CDR2 SYDVKM. CDR3 length: 15 amino acids. V lost 0 bases to trimming and J lost 6 bases; unmatched junction nucleotides: 0.

The CDR3 coding sequence is TGTGCCAGCAGCTTGGGGACAGGGGGCAATCAGCCCCAGCATTTT. Protein sequence: CASSLGTGGNQPQHF. The genes are TRBV13 and TRBJ1-5; 10 bases line up with TRBD1. V trimming: 3 bases; J trimming: 2 bases; junction bases outside the gene matches: 1. The length of the CDR3 is 15 residues. Looked up from germline, CDR1 is PRHDT and CDR2 is FYEKMQ (reference sequence).

The rearrangement uses TRBV25-1 and TRBJ2-2, with a tentative D call TRBD2 (5 bases). Trimming left V 6 bases short and J 6 bases short, with 5 bases between. There are 11 residues in the CDR3. Germline CDR1 is MGHDK and CDR2 is SYGVNS. DNA for the CDR3: TGTGCCAGCAGGGAGGCCGGGGAGCTGTTTTTT. Translated, it gives CASREAGELFF.

This clone has more than one count but fewer than ten. This chain links TRBV2 with TRBJ2-1; D unresolved. Germline V lookup: CDR1 SNHLY, CDR2 FYNNEI. The CDR3 is 13 amino acids. V was trimmed by 5 bases and J by 1 base, leaving 6 bases between them. The CDR3 coding sequence is TGTGCCAGCAGTAAAGGGTCCTACAATGAGCAGTTCTTC. The encoded protein is CASSKGSYNEQFF.

The chain recombines TRBV6-6 with TRBJ1-1; D possibly corresponds to TRBD1 (5 bases). V shed 8 bases and J shed 0 bases, with 16 bases lying between them. Germline V gene lookup returns CDR1 MNHNY and CDR2 SVGAGI (reference sequence). The CDR3 is made up of 15 amino acids. The CDR3 loop reads CASADSNLMNTEAFF. The CDR3 coding sequence is TGTGCCAGCGCTGACAGTAACCTAATGAACACTGAAGCTTTCTTT.

The genes are TRBV5-4 and TRBJ2-7, with TRBD1 matching over 9 bases. Germline CDR1 reads SGHNT; CDR2 reads YYREEE (reference sequence). The CDR3 length is 14 residues. The junction had 5 bases not matched to a gene; V was cut back by 4 bases and J by 3 bases. CDR3 bases: TGTGCCAGCAGCGCCGGGACAGGGCACTACGAGCAGTACTTC. As protein: CASSAGTGHYEQYF.